The 5 T cell receptor beta chains below were found in one sample sequenced in a study of radiotherapy plus CTLA-4 blockade in lung cancer. Sequencing used immunoSEQ multiplex PCR; TCRdb keeps in-frame clones, though not all of them. The sample lists around 53,000 clones, around 88% seen once, with about 17% in the top ten. The material sequenced was peripheral blood, taken from a patient treated with radiotherapy plus ipilimumab. All receptors derive from a human donor with non-small cell lung cancer that progressed on radiotherapy plus ipilimumab. Some clones in this sample may be carry-over from other donors' samples.

The chain joins TRBV5-5 to TRBJ2-1; D is unresolved. The V end was cut by 0 bases, the J end by 2 bases, with 6 bases between. The CDR3 covers 14 residues. The germline gives CDR1 SGHKS, CDR2 YYEKEE (reference sequence). CDR3 in DNA: TGTGCCAGCAGCTTGGAACTACCCTACAATGAGCAGTTCTTC. Its translation: CASSLELPYNEQFF.

This clone has a single count. J is TRBJ1-5 and V is TRBV2; 10 nucleotides agree with TRBD1. This CDR3 region has 18 residues. Trimming at V came to 5 bases and at J to 7 bases, leaving 17 bases not matched to a gene. Germline V lookup: CDR1 SNHLY, CDR2 FYNNEI. The DNA of the CDR3 is TGTGCCAGCAGTCGGAGAGGGAGGGGACAGGGGCAGCGACAGCCCCAGCATTTT. Residues: CASSRRGRGQGQRQPQHF.

DNA of the CDR3: TGTGCCAGTACCCCAGGGGTTTTAGCCAAAAACATTCAGTACTTC. It is translated as CASTPGVLAKNIQYF. The chain uses TRBV19 and TRBJ2-4; weak D call: TRBD1 (6 bases). V lost 7 bases and J lost 0, with 13 bases in between. The CDR3 has 15 residues. CDR1 and CDR2 from the germline V gene are LNHDA and SQIVND (reference sequence).

The chain is built from TRBV4-1 and TRBJ1-2; D remains ambiguous. V lost 0 bases and J lost 6, with 20 bases in between. The V gene's germline CDR1 is MGHRA and CDR2 YSYEKL. The CDR3 sequence is 17 residues long. The CDR3 protein is CASSQEPTGKGVHGYTF. The CDR3, as DNA: TGCGCCAGCAGCCAAGAGCCTACGGGGAAAGGTGTCCATGGCTACACCTTC.

The chain is built from TRBV6-6 and TRBJ2-7, with a possible D match to TRBD2 (6 bases). The CDR3 spans 15 residues. Trimming pared 0 bases from V and 3 bases from J, leaving 12 bases between. CDR1 and CDR2 from the germline V gene are MNHNY and SVGAGI (reference sequence). The CDR3 loop reads CASSYSRGLGYEQYF. DNA for the CDR3: TGTGCCAGCAGTTACTCGCGGGGTTTAGGCTACGAGCAGTACTTC.